What follows describes a single T cell receptor (beta chain). The data were obtained in a study of identifying expanded T cells in peripheral blood. Trimming cost V 2 bases and J 5 bases, with 14 bases left between them. This CDR3 spans 15 amino acids. CDR1 MNHNS and CDR2 SASEGT come from the germline V gene. Profiling relied on immunoSEQ multiplex PCR, and the TCRdb table lists in-frame clones only, not all of them. The sample yields around 100,000 clones, roughly 91% seen once. This chain links TRBV6-1 with TRBJ2-3, with D tentatively TRBD2 (6 bases). The sequencing input was blood. The clonotype was recovered from a person aged 18 to 75 in good health. CDR3 sequence (DNA): TGTGCCAGCAGTGAAATCGCGGGGATAGGAGATACGCAGTATTTT. Its protein product is CASSEIAGIGDTQYF.